Below, 14 T cell receptor beta chains from the same sample are listed, as sequenced in a study of T-cell memory formation after mild COVID-19. TCRdb redid the calling of the 5' RACE reads with MiXCR, one entry per CDR3 protein. Of 350,000 to 400,000 distinct CDR3 sequences in the sample, 14% are singletons; the top ten hold under 25%. The sequencing input was PBMCs or a T cell subset sorted from them (not recorded which). The origin of the receptors is a man aged 18 to 35 who had mild COVID-19 (a few samples of this study predate the infection). Cell type and time point are not known.

This clonotype has only a few counts. The chain is built from TRBV12-3 or TRBV12-4 and TRBJ1-1; a weak D match, TRBD1 (5 bases). The CDR3 sequence is 15 residues long. Trimming took 7 bases from V and 4 from J, leaving 19 bases between them. CDR3 sequence reads: CASTSLGLGATEAFF. The DNA for the CDR3 is TGTGCCAGCACCTCCTTGGGTCTAGGGGCCACTGAAGCTTTCTTT.

This clonotype has only a few counts. The CDR3 coding sequence is TGCAGTGCCCCTGCGGGGGAGACCCAGTACTTC. Translation gives CSAPAGETQYF. The chain employs TRBV20-1 and TRBJ2-5, with a weak D call TRBD2 (6 bases). Trimming cost V 6 bases and J 5 bases, with 10 bases left between them. CDR1 and CDR2 from the germline V gene are DFQATT and SNEGSKA (reference sequence). The CDR3 runs to 11 residues.

The genes are TRBV4-1 and TRBJ1-1; 7 bases are shared with TRBD1. V dropped 0 bases and J dropped 4; count of bases not matched to a gene: 8. CDR1 and CDR2 (germline): MGHRA, YSYEKL. This CDR3 has 16 residues. The CDR3 protein is CASSQEGSNRGTEAFF. CDR3 DNA sequence: TGCGCCAGCAGCCAAGAAGGTTCAAACAGGGGCACTGAAGCTTTCTTT.

This clonotype was seen a handful of times. The V call is TRBV3-1, the J call TRBJ2-3, with TRBD2 matching over 7 bases. The J segment lost 4 bases and the V segment lost 3 bases, leaving 10 bases of the junction unmatched. Looked up from germline, CDR1 is LGHDT and CDR2 is YNNKEL (reference sequence). The CDR3 spans 16 residues. The CDR3 loop is CASSHPPRGGADTQYF. The DNA for the CDR3 is TGTGCCAGCAGCCATCCCCCGAGGGGAGGGGCAGATACGCAGTATTTT.

This clonotype turned up a few times. The chain joins TRBV4-1 to TRBJ1-5; possible D gene TRBD1, 5 bases. This CDR3 is built from 15 residues. CDR1 is MGHRA and CDR2 is YSYEKL in the germline V gene. The V end was cut by 6 bases, the J end by 0 bases, with 12 bases between. In DNA, the CDR3 is TGCGCCAGCAGGATGGACACCAATAGCAATCAGCCCCAGCATTTT. This sequence encodes CASRMDTNSNQPQHF.

This clonotype was counted a few times. The chain recombines TRBV5-1 with TRBJ2-1; 7 bases are a match to TRBD1. CDR3 size: 15 residues. Germline V gene data show CDR1 as SGHRS and CDR2 as YFSETQ. The ends lost 4 bases at V and 8 bases at J; junction bases unmatched: 12. CDR3 loop: CASSLGQASGDEQFF. DNA for the CDR3: TGCGCCAGCAGCCTCGGACAGGCCTCGGGTGATGAGCAGTTCTTC.

This clonotype was detected only a few times. This chain uses TRBV4-2 with TRBJ1-2; D perhaps matches TRBD1 (5 bases). Germline V gene sequence: CDR1 LGHNA, CDR2 YNFKEQ. The CDR3 has 15 residues. The ends were cut back, 0 bases at V and 6 bases at J, with 14 bases in the middle. CDR3 sequence reads: CASSQEEGREDGYTF. In DNA form, the CDR3 reads TGTGCCAGCAGCCAAGAAGAGGGCAGGGAGGATGGCTACACCTTC.

The chain uses TRBV7-2 and TRBJ1-2; 10 bases fit TRBD1. CDR1 and CDR2 (germline): SGHTA, FQGNSA. V was pared by 5 bases and J by 8 bases, with 11 bases of the junction left unmatched. The CDR3 sequence is 15 residues long. The CDR3 bases are TGTGCCAGCAGCCCGGGACAGGGGAGTTTTTACGGCTACACCTTC. This codes for CASSPGQGSFYGYTF.

The chain has TRBV30 and TRBJ1-5, with unresolved D. CDR1 and CDR2 (germline): GTSNPN, SVGIG (reference sequence). V gave up 1 base and J gave up 7 bases, with 8 bases separating them. The CDR3 contains 12 residues. This chain's CDR3 is CAWSDSGQPQHF. CDR3 nucleotides: TGTGCCTGGAGTGATTCCGGGCAGCCCCAGCATTTT.

The chain links TRBV21-1 to TRBJ1-3. TRBV21-1 is assigned pseudogene status. The CDR3 has 14 residues. The CDR3 is CASSKVRTGNTIYF. CDR3 coding DNA: TGTGCCAGCAGCAAAGTCAGGACTGGAAACACCATATATTTT.

The chain is built from TRBV6-5 and TRBJ2-7, with 10 nucleotides matching TRBD1. Germline CDR1 MNHEY, CDR2 SVGAGI. The length of the CDR3 is 15 residues. The J segment lost 5 bases and the V segment lost 5 bases, leaving 9 bases of the junction unmatched. CDR3 sequence (DNA): TGTGCCAGCAGTCGATCCGGGACAGGGGTAAACGAGCAGTACGTC. The encoded protein is CASSRSGTGVNEQYV.

This chain uses TRBV6-5 with TRBJ2-5, with D maybe TRBD1 (6 bases). This CDR3 is built from 14 residues. Trimming shortened V by 6 bases and J by 5 bases, and 16 bases separated the two germline ends. The germline gives CDR1 MNHEY, CDR2 SVGAGI. CDR3 protein: CASRPPGVRETQYF. CDR3 in DNA: TGTGCCAGCAGACCCCCAGGGGTGAGGGAGACCCAGTACTTC.

Notes on this clonotype: This may arise from a read error, as a much more abundant clone is one base away. The chain couples TRBV6-2 or TRBV6-3 to TRBJ2-1; D is ambiguous. The CDR3 is 11 residues long. Germline-derived CDR1 and CDR2 are MNHEY and SVGEGT. The V end was cut by 6 bases, the J end by 5 bases, with 5 bases between. DNA of the CDR3: TGTGCCAGCAGCCCTAACAATGAGCAGTTCTTC. This sequence encodes CASSPNNEQFF.

This clonotype appeared a few times. The chain combines TRBV28 with TRBJ1-1; the match to TRBD1 covers 7 bases. CDR3 length: 12 residues. Trimming removed 7 bases from V and 4 bases from J; junction bases left unmatched: 3. CDR1 and CDR2 from the germline V gene are MDHEN and SYDVKM. Written as DNA, the CDR3 is TGTGCCAGCATTCAGGGGGGCACTGAAGCTTTCTTT. Translated: CASIQGGTEAFF.